This passage covers 22 T cell receptor beta chains from one sample sequenced in a study of blood T cell repertoires in COVID-19. TCRdb's table, derived via immunoSEQ multiplex PCR, lists solely in-frame clones and lacks some. The table records about 300,000 clones, 70% to 90% of them present only once. Sequencing was performed on peripheral blood. These receptors came from a woman aged 25-40 years who had recovered from COVID-19.

The chain links TRBV5-4 to TRBJ1-2; D gene unclear. Germline values: CDR1 SGHNT, CDR2 YYREEE (reference sequence). V lost 1 base and J 0 bases, leaving 7 bases between the germline ends. The CDR3 covers 14 residues. Here the CDR3 reads CASSLLIANYGYTF. CDR3 bases: TGTGCCAGCAGCTTGTTGATAGCTAACTATGGCTACACCTTC.

The chain carries TRBV4-3 and TRBJ1-5; D gene ambiguous. Trimming pared 0 bases from V and 4 bases from J, leaving 7 bases between. The CDR3 totals 14 residues. Germline V CDR1 and CDR2: LGHNA, YSLEER. The CDR3 nucleotides read TGCGCCAGCAGCCAAGATAGGAGTAATCAGCCCCAGCATTTT. This sequence encodes CASSQDRSNQPQHF.

The chain is built from TRBV7-9 and TRBJ1-2, with a tentative D call TRBD1 (6 bases). CDR1 SEHNR and CDR2 FQNEAQ come from the germline V gene (reference sequence). This CDR3 is 14 amino acids long. Trimming took 3 bases from V and 6 from J, leaving 14 bases between them. CDR3 nucleotides: TGTGCCAGCAGCTTTAACAGGGAATGGGATGGCTACACCTTC. Amino acid sequence: CASSFNREWDGYTF.

V is TRBV4-1 and J is TRBJ1-1; unclear D gene. CDR1 is MGHRA and CDR2 is YSYEKL in the germline V gene. This CDR3 has 13 residues. V lost 4 bases, J lost 6 bases, and 12 bases lay in between. CDR3 nucleotide sequence: TGCGCCAGCAGCCCCCACCGGGGTTCTGAAGCTTTCTTT. It is translated as CASSPHRGSEAFF.

V gene TRBV11-1 combines with J gene TRBJ2-1; 11 bases fit TRBD2. The CDR3 consists of 15 residues. Germline V gene lookup returns CDR1 SGHAT and CDR2 FQDESV (reference sequence). The V segment lost 6 bases and the J segment 4 bases; nucleotides outside the gene matches: 5. The CDR3 DNA sequence: TGTGCCAGCAGGGCGACTAGCGGGGTATACAATGAGCAGTTCTTC. The encoded protein is CASRATSGVYNEQFF.

The chain combines TRBV28 with TRBJ1-1; 7 positions match TRBD1. CDR1 and CDR2 from the germline V gene are MDHEN and SYDVKM. This CDR3 is 14 amino acids long. Unmatched junction bases numbered 5, after V lost 5 bases and J lost 2 bases. The CDR3 DNA reads as TGTGCCAGCAGTCCGGGACAGACTAACACTGAAGCTTTCTTT. It specifies CASSPGQTNTEAFF.

The CDR3 DNA is TGTGCCAGCAGCCCAAAAGGGGTGCTATCGGATACGCAGTATTTT. This codes for CASSPKGVLSDTQYF. The J gene is TRBJ2-3, the V gene TRBV7-3; D is possibly TRBD1 (5 bases). Trimming shortened V by 5 bases and J by 6 bases, and 18 bases separated the two germline ends. Germline V gene sequence: CDR1 SGHTA, CDR2 FQGTGA. This CDR3 is 15 amino acids long.

About this clone: The CDR3 end shows no conserved phenylalanine or tryptophan, and so a read error is likely. Because the CDR3's place on the DNA is in doubt, the DNA is left out and the CDR3 is given as listed by TCRdb. The chain joins TRBV6-6 to TRBJ1-2; the table's D call, TRBD1, has no DNA check behind it. The CDR3 is 13 amino acids in total, end residues counted. In germline, CDR1 is MNHNY, CDR2 SVGAGI (reference sequence). The chain's CDR3 is CASSPGTGGVFPT.

This chain links TRBV4-2 with TRBJ1-1, with D perhaps TRBD1 (6 bases). Germline V gene lookup returns CDR1 LGHNA and CDR2 YNFKEQ. The CDR3 contains 16 residues. Trimming left V 3 bases short and J 1 base short, with 15 bases between. DNA of the CDR3: TGTGCCAGCAGCCAGGTAAGCAGGGGCCAGAACACTGAAGCTTTCTTT. Its protein product is CASSQVSRGQNTEAFF.

The chain links TRBV19 to TRBJ1-2, with 9 bases aligning to TRBD1. The CDR3 has 16 amino acids. The V segment lost 2 bases and the J segment 6 bases; nucleotides outside the gene matches: 10. Per germline, CDR1 LNHDA and CDR2 SQIVND (reference sequence). The CDR3 region has the DNA TGTGCCAGTAGTATACCGACGAACAGGGGGCTGAATGGCTACACCTTC. As protein: CASSIPTNRGLNGYTF.

This sequence joins TRBV9 and TRBJ2-3; TRBD2 matches at 7 bases. The germline gives CDR1 SGDLS, CDR2 YYNGEE. V lost 0 bases to trimming and J lost 1 base; unmatched junction nucleotides: 5. CDR3 length: 16 amino acids. CDR3 sequence (DNA): TGTGCCAGCAGCGTAGAAGCGGGAAGGGGCACAGATACGCAGTATTTT. Its protein is CASSVEAGRGTDTQYF.

V and J are TRBV3-1 (or the pseudogene TRBV3-2) and TRBJ1-6; 7 nucleotides align to TRBD1. The CDR3 extends over 14 amino acids. The V gene end was trimmed by 4 bases and the J gene end by 7 bases; junction bases not matched to a gene: 4. Looked up from germline, CDR1 is LGHDT and CDR2 is YNNKEL (reference sequence). This chain's CDR3 is CASSLRDSNSPLHF. Here the CDR3 DNA reads TGTGCCAGCAGCCTTCGGGACAGCAATTCACCCCTCCACTTT.

The rearrangement uses TRBV4-3 and TRBJ2-5; 9 bases agree with TRBD1. Looked up from germline, CDR1 is LGHNA and CDR2 is YSLEER. V trimming: 0 bases; J trimming: 5 bases; junction bases outside the gene matches: 7. The CDR3 loop spans 16 amino acids. The chain's CDR3 is CASSQDKGTGMETQYF. The CDR3 DNA is TGCGCCAGCAGCCAAGATAAGGGGACAGGGATGGAGACCCAGTACTTC.

V usage is TRBV7-3 and J usage is TRBJ2-1, with 7 bases matching TRBD2. Unmatched junction bases numbered 8, after V lost 4 bases and J lost 8 bases. The CDR3 totals 14 residues. Germline V gene sequence: CDR1 SGHTA, CDR2 FQGTGA. This CDR3 reads CASSWVAGVDEQFF. The CDR3 DNA follows: TGTGCCAGCAGCTGGGTGGCGGGGGTTGATGAGCAGTTCTTC.

With respect to this clone: At one end the junction does not follow the germline gene, possibly because of a read error. The chain uses TRBV5-6 and TRBJ2-7; a weak D match, TRBD1 (5 bases). Germline V gene lookup returns CDR1 SGHDT and CDR2 YYEEEE. The CDR3 spans 14 residues. The CDR3 sequence is CASSLIGAAYGQYF. The CDR3 DNA is TGTGCCAGCAGCTTGATAGGGGCTGCTTACGGGCAGTACTTC.

The chain is built from TRBV4-3 and TRBJ1-5, with D possibly matching TRBD1 (6 bases). The CDR3 is 16 residues long. Per the germline V gene, CDR1 is LGHNA and CDR2 is YSLEER. Between the trimmed V and J ends, which lost 0 bases and 7 bases, there was a span of 16 bases. The CDR3: CASSQEVAGVVQPQHF. In DNA form, the CDR3 reads TGCGCCAGCAGCCAAGAAGTGGCAGGGGTGGTACAGCCCCAGCATTTT.

The V call is TRBV18, the J call TRBJ2-5; D call uncertain. V gave up 6 bases and J gave up 5 bases, with 13 bases separating them. Germline CDR1 reads KGHSH; CDR2 reads LQKENI. The CDR3 runs 13 residues. CDR3 protein: CASSLLTRETQYF. The CDR3 DNA reads as TGTGCCAGCTCCTTACTAACACGGGAGACCCAGTACTTC.

This chain links TRBV28 with TRBJ1-4; the match to TRBD1 covers 9 bases. Germline trimming cut 4 bases from V and 5 bases from J; bases unmatched to any gene: 11. The germline V gene encodes CDR1 MDHEN and CDR2 SYDVKM. The CDR3 is made up of 17 amino acids. The CDR3 sequence: CASSSKQQGAQNEKLFF. CDR3 coding DNA: TGTGCCAGCAGTTCGAAACAACAGGGGGCGCAGAATGAAAAACTGTTTTTT.

The chain carries TRBV7-2 and TRBJ1-5; D uncertain. This CDR3 contains 15 residues. The V gene lost 3 bases and the J gene lost 4 bases, with 13 bases spanning the gap. Germline CDR1 reads SGHTA; CDR2 reads FQGNSA. This CDR3 is CASSLTAGGNQPQHF. CDR3 nucleotides: TGTGCCAGCAGCTTGACCGCTGGCGGAAATCAGCCCCAGCATTTT.

The chain uses TRBV27 and TRBJ1-2; D call uncertain. The germline V gene encodes CDR1 MNHEY and CDR2 SMNVEV (reference sequence). The CDR3 contains 13 residues. V shed 10 bases and J shed 7 bases, with 19 bases lying between them. In DNA form, the CDR3 reads TGTGCCACCCGGGATTCAAACGGTAGTGGCTACACCTTC. Its translation: CATRDSNGSGYTF.

In DNA form, the CDR3 reads TGTGCCTGGAGTCGAGACAGTCATGGGATTCAAGCTAACTATGGCTACACCTTC. Residues: CAWSRDSHGIQANYGYTF. V is TRBV30 and J is TRBJ1-2; maybe TRBD1 (5 bases). Trimming shortened V by 2 bases and J by 0 bases, and 22 bases separated the two germline ends. The germline V gene has CDR1 GTSNPN and CDR2 SVGIG (reference sequence). The CDR3 is 18 residues long.

The J gene is TRBJ2-5, the V gene TRBV5-1; possible D gene TRBD1, 5 bases. With 1 base removed from V and 1 base from J, the gap between germline ends came to 8 bases. CDR3 length equals 14 residues. Germline V lookup: CDR1 SGHRS, CDR2 YFSETQ. The CDR3 region is CASSLSTAQETQYF. The CDR3 bases are TGCGCCAGCAGCTTGTCGACAGCCCAAGAGACCCAGTACTTC.